This T cell receptor beta chain derives from a study of technical replicates of blood from a few donors. Using immunoSEQ multiplex PCR, the repertoire was profiled, and TCRdb retains in-frame clones only, with some absent. The table lists roughly 83,000 clones, about 92% of them singletons. This TCR derives from a human donor in good health. The source material was T cells isolated from PBMCs.

The CDR3 DNA reads as TGTGCCAGCAACTCCAGGAGGACGATTCAAGAGACCCAGTACTTC. Its protein product is CASNSRRTIQETQYF. V is TRBV11-2 and J is TRBJ2-5; tentative D call: TRBD2 (5 bases). Germline V gene sequence: CDR1 SGHAT, CDR2 FQNNGV. The CDR3 has 15 amino acids. Trimming stripped 7 bases from V and 2 bases from J, with 17 bases between.